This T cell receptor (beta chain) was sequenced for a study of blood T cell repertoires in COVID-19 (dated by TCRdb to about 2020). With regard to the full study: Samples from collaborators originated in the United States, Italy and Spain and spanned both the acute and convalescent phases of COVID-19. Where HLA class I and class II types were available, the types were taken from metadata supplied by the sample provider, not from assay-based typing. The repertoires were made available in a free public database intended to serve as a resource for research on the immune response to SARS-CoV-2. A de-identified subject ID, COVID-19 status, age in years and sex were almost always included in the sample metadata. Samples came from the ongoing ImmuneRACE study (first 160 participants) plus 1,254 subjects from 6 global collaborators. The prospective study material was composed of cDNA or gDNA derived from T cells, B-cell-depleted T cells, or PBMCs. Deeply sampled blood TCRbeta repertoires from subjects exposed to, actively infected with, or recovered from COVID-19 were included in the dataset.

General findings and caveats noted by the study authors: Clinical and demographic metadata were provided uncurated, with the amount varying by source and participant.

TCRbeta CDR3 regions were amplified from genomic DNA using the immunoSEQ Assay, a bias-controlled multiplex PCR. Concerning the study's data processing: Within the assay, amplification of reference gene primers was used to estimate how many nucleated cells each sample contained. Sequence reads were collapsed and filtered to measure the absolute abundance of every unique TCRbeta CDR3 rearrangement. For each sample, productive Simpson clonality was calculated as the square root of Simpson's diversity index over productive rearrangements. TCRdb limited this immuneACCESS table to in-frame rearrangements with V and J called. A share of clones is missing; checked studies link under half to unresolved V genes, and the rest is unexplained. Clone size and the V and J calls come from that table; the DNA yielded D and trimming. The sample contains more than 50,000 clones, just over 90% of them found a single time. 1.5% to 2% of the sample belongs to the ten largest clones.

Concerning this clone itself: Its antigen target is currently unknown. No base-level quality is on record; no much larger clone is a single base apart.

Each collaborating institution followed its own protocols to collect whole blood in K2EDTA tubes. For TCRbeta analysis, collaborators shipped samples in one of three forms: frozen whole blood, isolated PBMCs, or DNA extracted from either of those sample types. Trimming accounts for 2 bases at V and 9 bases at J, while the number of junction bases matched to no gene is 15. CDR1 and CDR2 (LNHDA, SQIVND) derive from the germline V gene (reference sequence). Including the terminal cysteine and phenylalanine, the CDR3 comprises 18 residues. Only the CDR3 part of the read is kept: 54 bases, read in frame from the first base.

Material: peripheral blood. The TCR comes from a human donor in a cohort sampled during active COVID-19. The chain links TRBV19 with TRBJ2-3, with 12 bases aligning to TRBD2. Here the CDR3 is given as CASSISSTSGSLKGTQYF. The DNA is TGTGCCAGTAGTATATCCTCGACTAGCGGGAGCCTAAAAGGGACGCAGTATTTT.